This T cell receptor (beta chain) was captured by sequencing in a study of cytomegalovirus exposure and HLA in healthy donors. Regarding this clone: Its antigen remains unidentified.

The CDR3 consists of 15 residues. CDR1 and CDR2 from the germline V gene are SGHTA and FQGTGA. J gave up 7 bases and V 11 bases, and 20 bases lay outside the gene matches. Primers: 60 Vbeta forward and 13 Jbeta reverse. Profiling relied on immunoSEQ multiplex PCR, and the TCRdb table lists in-frame clones only, not all of them. Among around 120,000 clones listed, roughly four fifths were seen once. Findings of the study overall: Judged likely to be a sequencing artifact was a cluster of highly shared sequence variants. Reports indicate that TCR beta sequences accurately predicted the HLA-A and HLA-B alleles of most subjects. In vitro data verified a few CMV-associated chains as specific for CMV antigens.

The TCR originated in a male donor in good health and CMV-seropositive. The genes are TRBV7-3 and TRBJ2-7; 7 bases map to TRBD2. The source material was PBMCs. The CDR3 spells CACFTGGDYLREQYF. Written as DNA, the CDR3 is TGTGCCTGTTTCACGGGCGGGGACTACCTCCGGGAGCAGTACTTC.